These 25 T cell receptor beta chains were all obtained from the same sample, sequenced in a study of blood T cell repertoires in COVID-19. The repertoire was sequenced with immunoSEQ multiplex PCR; TCRdb's copy has only in-frame clones and lacks some. The sample contains 250,000 to 350,000 clones, approximately 87% of which appear only once. The sequenced sample was peripheral blood. These receptors were obtained from a woman between 50 and 59 years old with active or convalescent COVID-19.

The table lists this clone with a few counts. The V and J genes are TRBV29-1 and TRBJ2-7, with D possibly TRBD2 on 6 matching bases. Trimming took 7 bases from V and 0 from J, leaving 13 bases between them. CDR1 and CDR2 from the germline V gene are SQVTM and ANQGSEA. This CDR3 has 13 residues. The CDR3 loop reads CSARDWDSYEQYF. CDR3 nucleotides: TGCAGCGCCCGGGACTGGGACTCCTACGAGCAGTACTTC.

This chain links TRBV25-1 with TRBJ2-1; 8 bases are shared with TRBD2. Germline CDR1 is MGHDK and CDR2 is SYGVNS. The CDR3 is made up of 15 amino acids. V was clipped by 8 bases and J by 8 bases; unmatched bases: 14. The DNA of the CDR3 is TGTGCCAGCGAAAGGGCGGGACTAGATGGGGATGAGCAGTTCTTC. Protein sequence: CASERAGLDGDEQFF.

This clone was counted between two and nine times. The chain links TRBV7-6 to TRBJ2-2; 9 bases agree with TRBD1. Germline lookup yields CDR1 SGHVS and CDR2 FNYEAQ. The CDR3 contains 15 residues. V was pared by 2 bases and J by 7 bases, with 5 bases of the junction left unmatched. The DNA of the CDR3 is TGTGCCAGCAGCTTAACAGGGGGCGCCGGCGGGGAGCTGTTTTTT. This gives the protein CASSLTGGAGGELFF. Drawing the rest from reference TRBV7-6 and TRBJ2-2, the complete variable domain is GAGVSQSPRYKVTKRGQDVALRCDPISGHVSLYWYRQALGQGPEFLTYFNYEAQQDKSGLPNDRFSAERPEGSISTLTIQRTEQRDSAMYRCASSLTGGAGGELFFGEGSRLTVL.

A single count supports this clone. The chain has TRBV6-6 and TRBJ2-7; 8 nucleotides match TRBD1. The CDR3 sequence is 14 residues long. Trimming cost V 2 bases and J 5 bases; bases outside gene matches: 5. The germline V gene encodes CDR1 MNHNY and CDR2 SVGAGI (reference sequence). CDR3 sequence reads: CASSYPGQANEQYF. In DNA, the CDR3 is TGTGCCAGCAGTTACCCGGGACAGGCCAACGAGCAGTACTTC.

The genes are TRBV5-1 and TRBJ1-5; D is unresolved. V lost 0 bases and J lost 4, with 5 bases in between. The germline gives CDR1 SGHRS, CDR2 YFSETQ. The CDR3 has 13 residues. The CDR3 is CASSLGSNQPQHF. The DNA for the CDR3 is TGCGCCAGCAGCTTGGGTTCTAATCAGCCCCAGCATTTT.

CDR3 amino acids: CASGGLPKETQYF. CDR3 DNA sequence: TGTGCCAGCGGGGGACTTCCTAAAGAGACCCAGTACTTC. The V gene is TRBV7-2, the J gene TRBJ2-5, with D possibly matching TRBD2 (6 bases). Germline V lookup: CDR1 SGHTA, CDR2 FQGNSA. CDR3 length: 13 amino acids. V dropped 8 bases and J dropped 3 bases, with 13 bases sitting between them.

The rearrangement links TRBV4-3 to TRBJ2-5; 9 bases are a match to TRBD1. J lost 1 base, V lost 0 bases, and 6 bases had no gene match. The CDR3 covers 17 residues. Per germline, CDR1 LGHNA and CDR2 YSLEER. The CDR3 reads CASSQDRTGALQETQYF. In DNA form, the CDR3 reads TGCGCCAGCAGCCAAGACAGGACAGGGGCCCTCCAAGAGACCCAGTACTTC.

The gene calls are TRBV30 and TRBJ1-1, with D uncertain. CDR1 and CDR2 from the germline V gene are GTSNPN and SVGIG (reference sequence). The ends were cut back, 2 bases at V and 1 base at J, with 8 bases in the middle. The CDR3 is 13 amino acids. CDR3 in DNA: TGTGCCTGGAGTAAAACAGCGAACACTGAAGCTTTCTTT. Translation gives CAWSKTANTEAFF.

The chain couples TRBV19 to TRBJ2-7, with TRBD2 identical over 11 bases. CDR1 is LNHDA and CDR2 is SQIVND in the germline V gene (reference sequence). The CDR3 contains 15 residues. Losses at the gene ends were 4 bases for V and 4 bases for J; bases not matched to a gene: 6. In nucleotides, the CDR3 is TGTGCCAGTAGTACCATAGCGGGAGGGACTTACGAGCAGTACTTC. It specifies CASSTIAGGTYEQYF.

This chain uses TRBV27 with TRBJ2-3, with a possible D match to TRBD2 (6 bases). V lost 9 bases and J lost 6, with 19 bases in between. The CDR3 length is 14 residues. In germline, CDR1 is MNHEY, CDR2 SMNVEV (reference sequence). The CDR3 DNA sequence: TGTGCCAGTCGTAGCGGACCACCCACGGATACGCAGTATTTT. The encoded protein is CASRSGPPTDTQYF.

V usage is TRBV6-5 and J usage is TRBJ2-7; tentative D call: TRBD2 (5 bases). This CDR3 comprises 13 residues. V lost 6 bases and J lost 4, with 13 bases in between. The V gene's germline CDR1 is MNHEY and CDR2 SVGAGI. The CDR3 loop reads CASSLWGDYEQYF. The CDR3, as DNA: TGTGCCAGCAGCCTCTGGGGAGATTACGAGCAGTACTTC.

The chain carries TRBV6-5 and TRBJ1-2; D is perhaps TRBD1 (5 bases). The CDR3 totals 14 residues. CDR1 is MNHEY and CDR2 is SVGAGI in the germline V gene. V lost 6 bases, J lost 2 bases, and 13 bases lay in between. In DNA form, the CDR3 reads TGTGCCAGCAGCAAAATAAAGGGGAACTATGGCTACACCTTC. The encoded protein is CASSKIKGNYGYTF.

The gene calls are TRBV7-2 and TRBJ2-1, with 9 bases lining up with TRBD1. CDR1 and CDR2 from the germline V gene are SGHTA and FQGNSA. V shed 6 bases, J shed 8 bases, and the junction held 11 bases outside the gene matches. The CDR3 has 15 amino acids. The CDR3 DNA reads as TGTGCCAGCAGAATAGGGACAGGGACAGTTTATGAGCAGTTCTTC. Translating it yields CASRIGTGTVYEQFF. Based on the CDR3 plus reference TRBV7-2 and TRBJ2-1, the full variable domain is GAGVSQSPSNKVTEKGKDVELRCDPISGHTALYWYRQSLGQGLEFLIYFQGNSAPDKSGLPSDRFSAERTGGSVSTLTIQRTQQEDSAVYLCASRIGTGTVYEQFFGPGTRLTVL.

This rearrangement joins TRBV27 to TRBJ2-7; D perhaps matches TRBD2 (6 bases). Looked up from germline, CDR1 is MNHEY and CDR2 is SMNVEV (reference sequence). The CDR3 spans 20 residues. The V end was cut by 1 base, the J end by 8 bases, with 33 bases between. CDR3: CASSLYQSLRGVAGRRQQYF. The CDR3 bases are TGTGCCAGCAGTTTATACCAATCCCTCCGAGGGGTTGCGGGGAGGCGTCAGCAGTACTTC.

The gene calls are TRBV7-9 and TRBJ1-2, with 7 bases aligning to TRBD1. With V trimmed by 5 bases and J by 12 bases, 9 bases remained unmatched. Germline V gene data show CDR1 as SEHNR and CDR2 as FQNEAQ (reference sequence). This CDR3 has 12 amino acids. The CDR3 protein is CASSLTGEGNTF. The CDR3 bases are TGTGCCAGCAGCCTTACAGGGGAAGGAAACACCTTC.

The chain joins TRBV19 to TRBJ1-2; D remains unclear. V lost 7 bases, J lost 0 bases, and 30 bases lay in between. The CDR3 loop spans 20 amino acids. Germline loops: CDR1 LNHDA, CDR2 SQIVND (reference sequence). CDR3 loop: CASTWTIGGRRRLSNYGYTF. CDR3 DNA sequence: TGTGCCAGTACCTGGACCATCGGAGGACGCCGTAGGTTATCTAACTATGGCTACACCTTC.

This chain uses TRBV18 with TRBJ1-1; D is possibly TRBD1 (5 bases). The CDR3 loop spans 12 amino acids. CDR1 KGHSH and CDR2 LQKENI come from the germline V gene. Trimming shortened V by 6 bases and J by 3 bases, and 8 bases separated the two germline ends. The CDR3 DNA reads TGTGCCAGCTCCTCAGGGTACACTGAAGCTTTCTTT. Amino acids: CASSSGYTEAFF.

V gene TRBV10-3 combines with J gene TRBJ1-4; D uncertain. Trimming removed 5 bases from V and 6 bases from J, with 13 bases in between. Per the germline V gene, CDR1 is ENHRY and CDR2 is SYGVKD. This CDR3 contains 14 residues. The CDR3, as DNA: TGTGCCATCAGTAAGGAGGAGGGTTATGAAAAACTGTTTTTT. The encoded protein is CAISKEEGYEKLFF.

The chain has TRBV10-3 and TRBJ2-5; D might be TRBD2 (5 bases). Between the trimmed V and J ends, which lost 4 bases and 5 bases, there was a span of 8 bases. The germline V gene has CDR1 ENHRY and CDR2 SYGVKD. The CDR3 has 12 residues. The CDR3 DNA sequence: TGTGCCATCAGTGGGAGAGGGGAGACCCAGTACTTC. Its translation is CAISGRGETQYF.

V is TRBV7-2 and J is TRBJ2-5; TRBD2 might be the D (6 bases). With 1 base removed from V and 5 bases from J, the gap between germline ends came to 8 bases. This CDR3 is 13 amino acids long. Germline CDR1 reads SGHTA; CDR2 reads FQGNSA. The DNA of the CDR3 is TGTGCCAGCAGCTTAGAGGGGAGGGAGACCCAGTACTTC. It specifies CASSLEGRETQYF.

The chain couples TRBV27 to TRBJ2-7; D may be TRBD2 (5 bases). Per germline, CDR1 MNHEY and CDR2 SMNVEV (reference sequence). CDR3 length equals 14 residues. Trimming removed 4 bases from V and 2 bases from J, with 12 bases in between. The CDR3 sequence is CASSSGLMAYEQYF. CDR3 sequence (DNA): TGTGCCAGCAGTTCTGGACTGATGGCCTACGAGCAGTACTTC.

This clone has a single count. The chain uses TRBV30 and TRBJ2-3, with a possible D match to TRBD1 (5 bases). Trimming shortened V by 5 bases and J by 2 bases, and 11 bases separated the two germline ends. This CDR3 spans 13 amino acids. The V gene's germline CDR1 is GTSNPN and CDR2 SVGIG (reference sequence). The CDR3 loop reads CAWWGGYTDTQYF. The CDR3, as DNA: TGTGCCTGGTGGGGCGGTTACACAGATACGCAGTATTTT.

As for this clone: At one of its ends the junction is not consistent with the germline gene, which may arise from a read error. V and J are TRBV28 and TRBJ1-2, with D perhaps TRBD1 (6 bases). Germline lookup yields CDR1 MDHEN and CDR2 SYDVKM. This CDR3 contains 12 residues. For the CDR3, the DNA is TGTGCCAGCAGTTTCATAAACAGGGCCCTAGCCTTC. Translating gives CASSFINRALAF.

The CDR3 region is CASSPLGGAYNEQFF. The CDR3 nucleotides read TGTGCCAGCTCACCACTCGGGGGGGCCTACAATGAGCAGTTCTTC. J is TRBJ2-1 and V is TRBV18; 8 bases fit TRBD2. The V gene's germline CDR1 is KGHSH and CDR2 LQKENI. V shed 1 base and J 2 bases; nucleotides not matched to a gene: 1. The CDR3 has 15 residues.

V and J are TRBV11-1 and TRBJ2-7; TRBD1 might be the D (6 bases). This CDR3 has 14 residues. V was pared by 5 bases and J by 3 bases, with 14 bases between. The germline V gene encodes CDR1 SGHAT and CDR2 FQDESV (reference sequence). CDR3 loop: CASSLGDTVYEQYF. The CDR3 bases are TGTGCCAGCAGCCTCGGGGACACAGTCTACGAGCAGTACTTC.